Presented here are 25 T cell receptor beta chains from one specimen sequenced in a study of tumor and adjacent non-tumor tissue in lung cancer. A modified ARM-PCR protocol with three rounds of nested PCR amplified TCRbeta. TCRdb recomputed calls from the multiplex PCR reads with MiXCR, one row per CDR3 protein. The sample yields more than 55,000 distinct CDR3 sequences, approximately 73% seen once. No cell sorting was done before RNA was extracted from the tissue. More than 3 cm separated this lung sample from the edge of the tumor. The material sequenced was distant non-tumor lung tissue. These receptors were taken from a man in his 60s with non-small cell lung cancer.

This clonotype was seen only once. A much larger clone lies one base from this, so it may be a read error. The V and J genes are TRBV24-1 and TRBJ2-7; no clear D gene. The CDR3 is 14 amino acids. V was trimmed by 11 bases and J by 0 bases, leaving 16 bases between them. The germline V gene has CDR1 KGHDR and CDR2 SFDVKD. CDR3 DNA sequence: TGTGCCATGGACCGTTCTCTTGGCTCCTACGAGCAGTACTTC. This gives the protein CAMDRSLGSYEQYF.

The chain uses TRBV28 and TRBJ1-2; the D gene is possibly TRBD1 (5 bases). The ends were cut back, 7 bases at V and 5 bases at J, with 17 bases in the middle. Germline V gene lookup returns CDR1 MDHEN and CDR2 SYDVKM. This CDR3 spans 14 amino acids. Here the CDR3 reads CASTPGGRFYGYTF. The DNA of the CDR3 is TGTGCCAGCACCCCCGGGGGGAGGTTTTATGGCTACACCTTC.

As for this clonotype: This may be a read error, as it is one base from a much larger clone. The chain links TRBV24-1 to TRBJ2-5; 9 nucleotides align to TRBD1. The CDR3 has 17 amino acids. Germline V gene data show CDR1 as KGHDR and CDR2 as SFDVKD. CDR3 sequence: CVTSDSGTGTVAETQYF. CDR3 nucleotide sequence: TGTGTCACCAGTGATTCAGGGACAGGGACGGTTGCAGAGACCCAGTACTTC.

A word on this clonotype: An end of the junction does not agree with germline; a read error may underlie this. V is TRBV5-1 and J is TRBJ2-2, with D possibly TRBD2 on 5 matching bases. This CDR3 has 15 amino acids. CDR1 SGHRS and CDR2 YFSETQ come from the germline V gene. CDR3 sequence: CASSLEGFNTGKLFF. Written as DNA, the CDR3 is TGTGCCAGCAGCTTGGAAGGGTTCAACACCGGGAAGCTGTTTTTT.

Concerning this clonotype itself: This likely comes from a read error, as the CDR3 has no conserved phenylalanine or tryptophan at its end. This rearrangement joins TRBV6-5 to TRBJ2-7; no reliable D call. Germline-derived CDR1 and CDR2 are MNHEY and SVGAGI. CDR3 length: 14 residues. CDR3 protein: CASSRSAFSYEQYL. In nucleotides, the CDR3 is TGTGCCAGCAGTCGGTCCGCCTTCTCCTACGAACAGTACTTA.

Note on this clonotype: Its ends do not fully match the called genes, so a read error is possible. The DNA of the CDR3 is TGTGTCAGCAGTTCCCCGTTGTCCGAGCAGTACTTC. Translated, it gives CVSSSPLSEQYF. The chain recombines TRBV28 with TRBJ2-7; D gene uncertain. Germline V gene lookup returns CDR1 MDHEN and CDR2 SYDVKM. CDR3 length equals 12 residues.

This clonotype was seen more than once but under ten times. The final CDR3 position lacks the conserved phenylalanine or tryptophan, pointing to a likely read error. V is TRBV12-3 or TRBV12-4 and J is TRBJ2-7; D is perhaps TRBD2 (5 bases). CDR3 length: 14 amino acids. The CDR3 nucleotides read TGTTCCAGCAGTTTTCTTGGGAGCTCCTACGAACAGTACTTA. It codes for CSSSFLGSSYEQYL.

Concerning this clonotype: A read error may account for a junction end that differs from germline. The chain has TRBV12-3 or TRBV12-4 and TRBJ2-7; weak D call: TRBD1 (6 bases). This CDR3 has 14 amino acids. CDR3 loop: CANSPGTRSLEQYF. The CDR3 nucleotides read TGTGCCAACAGTCCCGGGACAAGGAGTCTCGAGCAGTACTTC.

This chain joins TRBV29-1 and TRBJ2-1, with D tentatively TRBD2 (7 bases). Trimming removed 7 bases from V and 6 bases from J, with 34 bases in between. The germline gives CDR1 SQVTM, CDR2 ANQGSEA. The CDR3 has 19 residues. The CDR3 nucleotides read TGCAGCGGCTGGGGGGGGCGCGGGAACCCGCCATCTAGGAGCAATGAGCAGTTCTTC. This gives the protein CSGWGGRGNPPSRSNEQFF.

The chain recombines TRBV2 with TRBJ2-2; perhaps D is TRBD1 or TRBD2 (5 bases each). V lost 4 bases, J lost 4 bases, and 10 bases lay in between. Germline values: CDR1 SNHLY, CDR2 FYNNEI. The CDR3 consists of 14 residues. The CDR3 here is CASSVSGGTGELFF. In nucleotides, the CDR3 is TGTGCCAGCAGTGTCTCTGGGGGCACCGGGGAGCTGTTTTTT.

This clonotype was recorded many times. This chain links TRBV29-1 with TRBJ1-2, with D possibly being TRBD1 (5 bases). V was clipped by 5 bases and J by 5 bases, with 9 bases between them. This CDR3 is 11 amino acids long. Germline CDR1 is SQVTM and CDR2 is ANQGSEA. As DNA, the CDR3 is TGCAGCGTTACGGGGCTTTATGGCTACACCTTC. This codes for CSVTGLYGYTF.

About this clonotype itself: The CDR3 does not close with the conserved phenylalanine or tryptophan, likely indicating a read error. The CDR3 protein is CSAFLPGLAGGYSYEQYL. As DNA, the CDR3 is TGCAGTGCCTTCCTCCCGGGACTAGCGGGAGGCTACTCCTACGAGCAGTACCTC. The rearrangement links TRBV20-1 to TRBJ2-7; 15 bases are shared with TRBD2. The CDR3 is made up of 18 amino acids. Germline V gene data show CDR1 as DFQATT and CDR2 as SNEGSKA (reference sequence). The ends lost 6 bases at V and 0 bases at J; junction bases unmatched: 12.

Details on this clonotype: An end of the junction does not agree with germline; a read error may underlie this. V is TRBV29-1 and J is TRBJ2-7; the match to TRBD1 covers 8 bases. The length of the CDR3 is 13 residues. The V gene's germline CDR1 is SQVTM and CDR2 ANQGSEA. Written as DNA, the CDR3 is TGCAGGGTTGAGGGGACAGGAACCTACGAGCAATACTTC. This encodes CRVEGTGTYEQYF.

This sequence joins TRBV29-1 and TRBJ2-5; the match to TRBD2 covers 8 bases. There are 14 residues in the CDR3. Germline-derived CDR1 and CDR2 are SQVTM and ANQGSEA. V was pared by 8 bases and J by 5 bases, with 13 bases of the junction left unmatched. The CDR3 here is CSRAQTSAGETQYF. Written as DNA, the CDR3 is TGCAGCAGGGCTCAGACTAGCGCTGGGGAGACCCAGTACTTC.

In the case of this clonotype: A much larger clone differs by one base, so this may be a read error. The chain has TRBV20-1 and TRBJ1-6, with 10 nucleotides matching TRBD1. This CDR3 has 14 residues. The germline gives CDR1 DFQATT, CDR2 SNEGSKA (reference sequence). CDR3 residues: CSASAGQGSSTLHF. The CDR3, as DNA: TGCAGTGCTAGCGCGGGACAGGGGTCTTCAACCCTCCACTTT.

This sequence joins TRBV5-4 and TRBJ1-2; D is unresolved. The CDR3 extends over 14 amino acids. V was pared by 9 bases and J by 4 bases, with 19 bases between. Germline CDR1 and CDR2: SGHNT and YYREEE (reference sequence). The CDR3 coding sequence is TGTGCCATCACCTCCGGAACGGGAACCTATGGCTACACCTTC. Protein sequence: CAITSGTGTYGYTF.

As concerns this clonotype: One end of the junction does not line up with germline, which may come from a read error. V usage is TRBV20-1 and J usage is TRBJ1-4; D possibly corresponds to TRBD1 (5 bases). Germline loops: CDR1 DFQATT, CDR2 SNEGSKA (reference sequence). The CDR3 sequence is 16 residues long. CDR3 DNA: TGCAGTGCCCAGGGCGCAGGGAGTGCAACTAATGAAAAACCGTTTTTT. Translated, it gives CSAQGAGSATNEKPFF.

Concerning this clonotype itself: The germline gene is not matched at one end of the junction; a read error may be the cause. J is TRBJ2-1 and V is TRBV28; TRBD2 aligns across 9 bases. Germline CDR1 and CDR2: MDHEN and SYDVKM. CDR3 length: 13 amino acids. CDR3 in amino acids: CASRSSGENEQFF. The CDR3 DNA reads as TGCGCCAGCAGGTCTAGCGGGGAGAATGAGCAGTTCTTC.

Turning to this clonotype: Given a much more abundant clone one base away, this may be a read error. This chain uses TRBV24-1 with TRBJ1-5; no reliable D call. Germline V CDR1 and CDR2: KGHDR, SFDVKD. This CDR3 contains 15 residues. CDR3 sequence: CSTSDPAVSDQPQHF. The CDR3 region has the DNA TGTTCCACCAGTGACCCGGCAGTTTCAGATCAGCCCCAGCATTTT.

Comment on this clonotype: A junction boundary mismatches the germline segment, possibly from a read error. The chain uses TRBV7-9 and TRBJ2-5, with D possibly matching TRBD2 (5 bases). CDR3 length: 17 amino acids. Germline V gene lookup returns CDR1 SEHNR and CDR2 FQNEAQ (reference sequence). In DNA form, the CDR3 reads TGTGCAAGCAGCTTCGGCGTTGTAGCGACAATCGAAGAGACCCAGTACTTC. Protein sequence: CASSFGVVATIEETQYF.

A word on this clonotype: A much larger clone lies a single base off, so this may be a read error. The chain links TRBV28 to TRBJ1-1, with TRBD1 matching 10 bases. The CDR3 runs 15 residues. Germline CDR1 MDHEN, CDR2 SYDVKM. The junction had 9 bases not matched to a gene; V was cut back by 6 bases and J by 5 bases. CDR3 amino acids: CASSLAGTGATEAFF. The DNA for the CDR3 is TGTGCCAGCAGCCTTGCCGGGACAGGGGCAACTGAAGCTTTCTTT. Supplemented by reference TRBV28 and TRBJ1-1, the full variable domain reads DVKVTQSSRYLVKRTGEKVFLECVQDMDHENMFWYRQDPGLGLRLIYFSYDVKMKEKGDIPEGYSVSREKKERFSLILESASTNQTSMYLCASSLAGTGATEAFFGQGTRLTVV.

This chain uses TRBV7-8 with TRBJ1-1, with D maybe TRBD1 (5 bases). Per the germline V gene, CDR1 is SGHVS and CDR2 is FQNEAQ. V lost 3 bases and J lost 4, with 6 bases in between. The CDR3 loop spans 12 amino acids. The CDR3 loop is CASSLDITEAFF. CDR3 DNA sequence: TGTGCCAGCAGCTTGGACATCACTGAAGCTTTCTTT.

This clonotype occurred once. This likely comes from a read error, as the CDR3 has no conserved phenylalanine or tryptophan at its end. The chain joins TRBV6-5 to TRBJ2-1; D call uncertain. Germline CDR1 MNHEY, CDR2 SVGAGI. The CDR3 extends over 13 amino acids. The CDR3 sequence is CVSSWARVNEQFV. CDR3 nucleotides: TGTGTCAGCAGTTGGGCGAGAGTCAATGAGCAGTTCGTC.

Concerning this clonotype itself: Since no conserved phenylalanine or tryptophan closes the CDR3, a read error is the likely cause. This rearrangement joins TRBV11-2 to TRBJ2-1; D remains unclear. V lost 1 base and J 10 bases, leaving 14 bases between the germline ends. Germline V gene lookup returns CDR1 SGHAT and CDR2 FQNNGV. This CDR3 spans 14 amino acids. This CDR3 is CASSLGVEPGEQFL. Written as DNA, the CDR3 is TGTGCCAGCAGCTTAGGGGTGGAACCTGGGGAGCAGTTCCTC.

As for this clonotype: Its ends do not fully match the called genes, so a read error is possible. This chain links TRBV4-1 with TRBJ2-7; no firm D call. The CDR3 loop spans 14 amino acids. Looked up from germline, CDR1 is MGHRA and CDR2 is YSYEKL. DNA of the CDR3: TGCGCCAGCAGCCAAGGACAAGGTTCCTACGAGGAGTACTTC. It codes for CASSQGQGSYEEYF.